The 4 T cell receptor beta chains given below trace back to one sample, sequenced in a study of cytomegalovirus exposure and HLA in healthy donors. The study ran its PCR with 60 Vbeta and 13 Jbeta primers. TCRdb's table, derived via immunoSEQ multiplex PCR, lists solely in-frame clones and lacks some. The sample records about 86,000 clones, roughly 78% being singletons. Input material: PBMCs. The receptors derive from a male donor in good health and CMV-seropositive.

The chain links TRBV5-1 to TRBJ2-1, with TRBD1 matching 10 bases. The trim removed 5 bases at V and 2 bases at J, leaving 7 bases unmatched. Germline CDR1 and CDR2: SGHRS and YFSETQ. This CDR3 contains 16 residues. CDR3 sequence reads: CASSREGQGTYNEQFF. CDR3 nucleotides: TGCGCCAGCAGTAGGGAGGGACAGGGGACCTACAATGAGCAGTTCTTC.

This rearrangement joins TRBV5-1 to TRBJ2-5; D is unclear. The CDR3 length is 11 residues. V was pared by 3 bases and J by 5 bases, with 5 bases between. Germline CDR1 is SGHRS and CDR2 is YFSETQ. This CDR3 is CASSWPETQYF. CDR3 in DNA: TGCGCCAGCAGCTGGCCGGAGACCCAGTACTTC.

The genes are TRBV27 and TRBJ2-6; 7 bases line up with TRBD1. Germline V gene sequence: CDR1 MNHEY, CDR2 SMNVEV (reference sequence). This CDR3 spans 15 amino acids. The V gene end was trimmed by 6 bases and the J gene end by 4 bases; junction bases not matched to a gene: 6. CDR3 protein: CASSPTGYGANVLTF. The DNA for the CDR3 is TGTGCCAGCAGCCCGACAGGGTACGGGGCCAACGTCCTGACTTTC.

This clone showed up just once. The CDR3 DNA reads as TGTCTAGCGGGATCGTACGAGCAGTACTTC. Protein sequence: CLAGSYEQYF. This chain uses TRBV6-1 with TRBJ2-7; TRBD2 agrees at 9 bases. Germline V gene data show CDR1 as MNHNS and CDR2 as SASEGT. The CDR3 is made up of 10 amino acids.